The 15 T cell receptor beta chains below come from one sample, sequenced in a study of T cells in localized non-small cell lung cancer. Profiled with immunoSEQ multiplex PCR; TCRdb holds only in-frame clones, not every one. The sample contains around 15,000 clones, around 89% of which appear only once. Specimen: peripheral blood, collected before any cancer treatment. Source of these receptors: a male donor at least 60 years old with stage II squamous cell lung carcinoma.

The rearrangement joins TRBV5-1 to TRBJ1-5; no clear D. V gave up 0 bases and J gave up 1 base, with 8 bases separating them. The CDR3 runs to 15 residues. Germline V lookup: CDR1 SGHRS, CDR2 YFSETQ. CDR3 region: CASSLDARSNQPQHF. CDR3 DNA sequence: TGCGCCAGCAGCTTGGACGCAAGGAGCAATCAGCCCCAGCATTTT.

The chain carries TRBV6-1 and TRBJ2-3, with D tentatively TRBD2 (5 bases). With 8 bases removed from V and 0 bases from J, the gap between germline ends came to 15 bases. This CDR3 is built from 15 residues. Germline-derived CDR1 and CDR2 are MNHNS and SASEGT. The CDR3 here is CASLRLAGSTDTQYF. For the CDR3, the DNA is TGTGCCAGCCTCCGGTTGGCGGGTAGCACAGATACGCAGTATTTT.

In this sample, this clone turned up once. The rearrangement links TRBV10-3 to TRBJ2-5; 8 bases map to TRBD1. J gave up 2 bases and V 3 bases, and 14 bases lay outside the gene matches. The CDR3 consists of 18 residues. Germline CDR1 is ENHRY and CDR2 is SYGVKD. The CDR3 DNA is TGTGCCATCAGTGAAAGGATCGGACAGGGATTGGTGCAAGAGACCCAGTACTTC. It specifies CAISERIGQGLVQETQYF.

V and J are TRBV10-3 and TRBJ2-5; 7 bases are a match to TRBD2. CDR1 is ENHRY and CDR2 is SYGVKD in the germline V gene. J gave up 1 base and V 8 bases, and 7 bases lay outside the gene matches. The length of the CDR3 is 14 residues. The CDR3 reads CAISEAGVQETQYF. The CDR3 DNA reads TGTGCCATCTCTGAGGCGGGGGTCCAAGAGACCCAGTACTTC.

This chain connects TRBV6-5 to TRBJ1-4; a weak D match, TRBD1 (6 bases). From germline, CDR1 is MNHEY and CDR2 SVGAGI. The CDR3 contains 14 residues. Deletions cut 6 bases from V and 3 bases from J, with 11 bases between. The CDR3 DNA is TGTGCCAGCAGCGGGGGCAGATCTAATGAAAAACTGTTTTTT. This codes for CASSGGRSNEKLFF.

In this sample, this clone turned up a few times. V gene TRBV6-5 combines with J gene TRBJ1-2, with 7 bases identical to TRBD1. Germline CDR1 MNHEY, CDR2 SVGAGI. V lost 3 bases to trimming and J lost 5 bases; unmatched junction nucleotides: 9. CDR3 length equals 15 residues. The CDR3, as DNA: TGTGCCAGCAGTTATTCGTTCCAGGGGGGATATGGCTACACCTTC. It specifies CASSYSFQGGYGYTF.

The genes are TRBV27 and TRBJ2-3; no reliable D call. The V gene's germline CDR1 is MNHEY and CDR2 SMNVEV (reference sequence). The CDR3 runs to 13 residues. Trimming removed 8 bases at V and 13 bases at J, with 22 bases between. The chain's CDR3 is CASSVPAGLRKYF. Written as DNA, the CDR3 is TGTGCCAGCTCAGTTCCCGCCGGTCTCCGCAAGTATTTT.

J is TRBJ1-2 and V is TRBV7-9; D perhaps matches TRBD1 (5 bases). The CDR3 totals 13 residues. The ends were cut back, 3 bases at V and 7 bases at J, with 12 bases in the middle. Germline V gene data show CDR1 as SEHNR and CDR2 as FQNEAQ (reference sequence). In nucleotides, the CDR3 is TGTGCCAGCAGCTTCCGGGGGGATGGTGGCTACACCTTC. This codes for CASSFRGDGGYTF.

V is TRBV14 and J is TRBJ2-3; D unresolved. With 5 bases removed from V and 1 base from J, the gap between germline ends came to 13 bases. The germline V gene has CDR1 SGHDN and CDR2 FVKESK. The CDR3 length is 15 residues. CDR3 sequence (DNA): TGTGCCAGCAGCTATTCCCTGATCGGCACAGATACGCAGTATTTT. The encoded protein is CASSYSLIGTDTQYF. Full variable domain (remainder filled in from reference TRBV14 and TRBJ2-3): EAGVTQFPSHSVIEKGQTVTLRCDPISGHDNLYWYRRVMGKEIKFLLHFVKESKQDESGMPNNRFLAERTGGTYSTLKVQPAELEDSGVYFCASSYSLIGTDTQYFGPGTRLTVL.

This chain connects TRBV5-6 to TRBJ1-5; a weak D match, TRBD1 (5 bases). V shed 2 bases and J shed 3 bases, with 9 bases lying between them. The CDR3 is 14 residues long. The V gene's germline CDR1 is SGHDT and CDR2 YYEEEE. The CDR3 bases are TGTGCCAGCAGCTTCCCAGGGACCAATCAGCCCCAGCATTTT. This encodes CASSFPGTNQPQHF.

The chain links TRBV6-1 to TRBJ1-2; D might be TRBD1 (5 bases). The germline V and J ends were trimmed by 8 bases and 0 bases, with 16 bases remaining between them. The CDR3 covers 15 residues. CDR1 is MNHNS and CDR2 is SASEGT in the germline V gene. The CDR3 reads CASLNTGGTNYGYTF. CDR3 nucleotide sequence: TGTGCCAGCTTAAATACTGGGGGGACTAACTATGGCTACACCTTC.

The count of this clone is one. V and J are TRBV4-1 and TRBJ2-7; a possible D gene is TRBD1 (6 bases). The CDR3 runs 13 residues. The germline V and J ends were trimmed by 3 bases and 3 bases, with 9 bases remaining between them. CDR1 is MGHRA, CDR2 YSYEKL, per germline. The CDR3 loop is CASSHYRDYEQYF. The CDR3 DNA reads TGCGCCAGCAGCCACTACAGGGACTACGAGCAGTACTTC.

This clone was seen just once. The rearrangement joins TRBV5-1 to TRBJ2-1, with TRBD2 matching over 9 bases. V lost 4 bases, J lost 3 bases, and 11 bases stayed unmatched. The germline V gene encodes CDR1 SGHRS and CDR2 YFSETQ. The CDR3 is made up of 17 amino acids. This chain's CDR3 is CASSKKLAGVGYNEQFF. The CDR3 DNA sequence: TGCGCCAGCAGCAAAAAACTAGCGGGCGTTGGCTACAATGAGCAGTTCTTC.

This clone was seen more than once but under ten times. The genes are TRBV30 and TRBJ1-5; the D gene is possibly TRBD1 (5 bases). V lost 2 bases, J lost 2 bases, and 22 bases lay in between. Germline-derived CDR1 and CDR2 are GTSNPN and SVGIG (reference sequence). The CDR3 is 18 amino acids. CDR3 in DNA: TGTGCCTGGAGTCCCGCCCATGGGGGAGATCTTGGCAATCAGCCCCAGCATTTT. Protein product: CAWSPAHGGDLGNQPQHF.

This chain connects TRBV5-4 to TRBJ2-2; D call uncertain. This CDR3 spans 14 amino acids. The germline CDR1 and CDR2 sequences are SGHNT and YYREEE (reference sequence). The V end was cut by 1 base, the J end by 8 bases, with 12 bases between. The DNA of the CDR3 is TGTGCCAGCAGCTTGCAAGGTGACCCAGGGGAGCTGTTTTTT. Protein: CASSLQGDPGELFF.